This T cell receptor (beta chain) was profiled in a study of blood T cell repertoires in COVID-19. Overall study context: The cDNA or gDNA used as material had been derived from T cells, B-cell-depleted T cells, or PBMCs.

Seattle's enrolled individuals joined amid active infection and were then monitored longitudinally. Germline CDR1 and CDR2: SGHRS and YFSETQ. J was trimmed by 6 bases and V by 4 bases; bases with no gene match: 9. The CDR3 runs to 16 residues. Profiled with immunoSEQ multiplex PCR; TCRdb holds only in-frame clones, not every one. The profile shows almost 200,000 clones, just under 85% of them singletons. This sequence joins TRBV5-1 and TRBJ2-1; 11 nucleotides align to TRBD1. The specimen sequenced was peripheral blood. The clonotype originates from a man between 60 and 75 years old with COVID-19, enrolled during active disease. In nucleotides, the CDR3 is TGCGCCAGCAGCCGCCAAGGACAGGGGGCAGGCAATGAGCAGTTCTTC. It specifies CASSRQGQGAGNEQFF.